This T cell receptor beta chain was sequenced in a study of T cells in Graves' hyperthyroidism and ophthalmopathy (dated by TCRdb to the late 2010s). As for the study more broadly: Peripheral blood was sampled at the time of initial diagnosis, prior to any treatment. To identify TCR V-J signatures that set the groups apart, the researchers used a discovery cohort of 95 to 100 patients, made up of around 40 with Graves' ophthalmopathy and 57 with stable Graves' hyperthyroidism. An independent validation cohort of around 19 hyperthyroidism patients and approximately 17 patients who later progressed to ophthalmopathy tested prospective prediction of ophthalmopathy. The 90 to 100 discovery patients were randomly split 7:3 into training and test sets. In about six Graves' hyperthyroidism patients, the study also compared T-cell repertoires from thyroid tissue with T-cell repertoires from blood. After blood sampling, hyperthyroidism patients were treated with methimazole at a starting dose of 30 mg daily, and ophthalmopathy patients were treated with high-dose intravenous methylprednisolone. The paper describes TCR Vbeta CDR3 sequencing of 130 to 150 peripheral blood samples, made up of 43 ophthalmopathy patients, 70 to 80 hyperthyroidism patients and some 17 progressor patients.

A few counts support this clonotype. It has no known antigen specificity. Base-call qualities are not available, and no considerably larger clone is one nucleotide away. V loses 5 bases of germline sequence and J loses 3 bases, and the interval between the two ends is 13 bases. According to the germline V gene (reference sequence), CDR1 reads LNHDA and CDR2 reads SQIVND. The CDR3 runs 15 residues from the cysteine to the phenylalanine. The only DNA kept is the CDR3, 45 bases in frame from the first base. The TCR beta CDR3 regions were amplified from RNA transcripts. For the first round of RT-PCR on the TCR CDR3, the HTBI primer set was used together with the Qiagen OneStep RT-PCR kit. A second multiplex PCR round built the libraries, followed by size selection and purification. Paired-end sequencing of the libraries was performed with 100 bp reads on an Illumina HiSeq2000. Concerning the study's data processing: SOAPnuke was used to process the raw data, removing reads that contained adapters or uncalled bases, had a mean Phred below 15, or lacked an exact match to the constant primer or identifier. High-quality paired reads were merged with COPE v1.2.5, and unique nucleotide sequences were defined as clonotypes. Clonotypes were aligned to IMGT TRBV, TRBD and TRBJ reference segments using MiTCR v1.1. Only V-J combinations with frequency above 0.0001, covering 99% to 99.2% of repertoires, were analysed. A TCS score was defined as the ratio between F50 (clonal expansion) and ExV (chaos), using BLOSUM62-based TCRdist between CDR3 peptides within each V-J. Welch's t-statistics and random forest reduced just over 500 V-J features to 13, which were used in a naive Bayes classifier (R e1071). TCRdb reanalyzed the raw reads on its own, using fastp at Q25 for trimming and MiXCR for clone calling, and kept in-frame beta chains. Under each unique CDR3 protein, matching rows form one entry showing the most common genes and DNA. Here the V and J calls rest on TCRdb's processing, not on the authors' analysis. For this sample there are 500,000 or so distinct CDR3 sequences; more than 15% appear just once. The ten largest clonotypes hold 17% of the sample.

Ophthalmopathy patients had moderately to severely active disease, Clinical Activity Score of at least 3, NOSPECS grade of at least 4, and duration under 3 months. Patients with uncontrolled infections, other autoimmune diseases, pregnancy or lactation were excluded. Diagnoses were established on the basis of clinical symptoms, serum thyroxine and TRAb, thyroid ultrasound, and orbital computed tomography. PBMCs were separated from 8 to 10 ml of fresh peripheral blood using Ficoll-Paque density gradient centrifugation. Trizol reagent was used to extract total RNA, and RNA quality was then checked on an Agilent 2100 Bioanalyzer. Study-wide findings and limitations: In validation, the model predicted progression to ophthalmopathy a median of about 6.5 months before onset, with about 71% sensitivity and nearly 75% specificity. A 13 V-J signature model separated ophthalmopathy from stable hyperthyroidism, with nearly 90% sensitivity and 81.08% specificity in cross-validation and 80%/75% in testing. No statistical method was used to set the sample size in advance, and investigators knew the group allocation. Most expanded thyroid clonotypes (frequency above 0.001) were also detected in blood, suggesting blood repertoires may reflect thyroid immune responses.

The material sequenced was blood. The sequence joins TRBV19 to TRBJ2-2, with TRBD1 tentatively as D gene (6 bases match). The clonotype was recovered from a woman younger than 35 with Graves' ophthalmopathy. The nucleotide sequence is given as TGTGCCAGTAGTGGACGGGACACCTACACCGGGGAGCTGTTTTTT. This sequence encodes CASSGRDTYTGELFF.